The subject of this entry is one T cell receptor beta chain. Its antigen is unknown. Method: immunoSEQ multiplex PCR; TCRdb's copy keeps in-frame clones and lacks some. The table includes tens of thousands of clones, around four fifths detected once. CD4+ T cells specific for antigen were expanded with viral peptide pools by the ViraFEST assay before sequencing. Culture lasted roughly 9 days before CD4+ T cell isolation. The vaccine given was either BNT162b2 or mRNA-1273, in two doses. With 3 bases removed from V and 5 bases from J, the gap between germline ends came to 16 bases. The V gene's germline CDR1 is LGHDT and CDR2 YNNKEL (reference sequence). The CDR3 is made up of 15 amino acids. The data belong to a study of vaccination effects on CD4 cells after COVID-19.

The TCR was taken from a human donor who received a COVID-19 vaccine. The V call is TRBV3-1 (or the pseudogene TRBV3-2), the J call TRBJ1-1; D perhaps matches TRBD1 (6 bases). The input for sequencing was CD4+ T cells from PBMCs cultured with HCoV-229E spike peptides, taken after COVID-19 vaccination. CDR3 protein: CASSHLLGARTEAFF. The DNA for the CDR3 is TGTGCCAGCAGCCACCTGTTGGGGGCGAGGACTGAAGCTTTCTTT.